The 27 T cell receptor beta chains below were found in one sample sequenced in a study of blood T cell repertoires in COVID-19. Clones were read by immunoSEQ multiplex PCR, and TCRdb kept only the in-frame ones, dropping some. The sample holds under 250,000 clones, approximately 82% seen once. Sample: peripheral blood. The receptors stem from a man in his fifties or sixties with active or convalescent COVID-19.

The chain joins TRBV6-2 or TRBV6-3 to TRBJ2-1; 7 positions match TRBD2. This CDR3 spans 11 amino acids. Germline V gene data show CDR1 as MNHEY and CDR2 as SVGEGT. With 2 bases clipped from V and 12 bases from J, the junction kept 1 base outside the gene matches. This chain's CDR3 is CASSYTGGQFF. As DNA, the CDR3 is TGTGCCAGCAGTTACACGGGAGGGCAGTTCTTC.

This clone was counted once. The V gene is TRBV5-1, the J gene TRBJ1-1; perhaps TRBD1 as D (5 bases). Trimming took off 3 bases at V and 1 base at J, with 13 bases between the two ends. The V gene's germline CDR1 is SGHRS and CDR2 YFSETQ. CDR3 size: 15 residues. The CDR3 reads CASSWNSDKNTEAFF. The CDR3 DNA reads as TGCGCCAGCAGCTGGAACTCGGACAAGAACACTGAAGCTTTCTTT.

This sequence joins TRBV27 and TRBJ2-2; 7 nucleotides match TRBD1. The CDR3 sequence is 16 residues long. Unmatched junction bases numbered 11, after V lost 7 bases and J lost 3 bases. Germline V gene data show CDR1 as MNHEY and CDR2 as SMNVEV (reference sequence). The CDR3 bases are TGTGCCAGCACCCCCCGACAGGGATGGGACACCGGGGAGCTGTTTTTT. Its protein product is CASTPRQGWDTGELFF.

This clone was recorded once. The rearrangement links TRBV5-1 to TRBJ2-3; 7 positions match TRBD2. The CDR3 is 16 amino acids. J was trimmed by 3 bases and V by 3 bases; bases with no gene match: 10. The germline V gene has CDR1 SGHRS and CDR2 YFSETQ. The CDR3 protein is CASSSRDYALTDTQYF. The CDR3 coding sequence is TGCGCCAGCAGCTCCCGGGACTACGCCCTAACAGATACGCAGTATTTT.

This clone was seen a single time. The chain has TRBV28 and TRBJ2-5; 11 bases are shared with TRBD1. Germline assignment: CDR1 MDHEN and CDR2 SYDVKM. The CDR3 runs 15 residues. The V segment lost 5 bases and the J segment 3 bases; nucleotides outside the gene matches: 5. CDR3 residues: CASSSRTGGEETQYF. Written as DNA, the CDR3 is TGTGCCAGCAGTAGCCGGACAGGGGGCGAAGAGACCCAGTACTTC.

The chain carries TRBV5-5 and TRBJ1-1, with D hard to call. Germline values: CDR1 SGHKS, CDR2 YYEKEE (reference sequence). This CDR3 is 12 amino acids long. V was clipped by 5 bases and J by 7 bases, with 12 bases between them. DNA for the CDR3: TGTGCCAGCAGGGCTGACCGGGTTGAAGCTTTCTTT. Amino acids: CASRADRVEAFF.

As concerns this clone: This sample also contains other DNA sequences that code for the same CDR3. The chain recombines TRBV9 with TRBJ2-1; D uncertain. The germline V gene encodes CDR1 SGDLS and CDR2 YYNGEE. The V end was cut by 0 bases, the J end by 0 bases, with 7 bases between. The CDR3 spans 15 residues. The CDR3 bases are TGTGCCAGCAGCGTAGCAGGCGTCTCCTACAATGAGCAGTTCTTC. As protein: CASSVAGVSYNEQFF.

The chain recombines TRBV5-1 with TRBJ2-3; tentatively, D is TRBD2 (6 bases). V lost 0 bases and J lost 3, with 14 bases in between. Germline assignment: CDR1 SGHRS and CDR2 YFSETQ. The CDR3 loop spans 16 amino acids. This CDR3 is CASSLGPGVSTDTQYF. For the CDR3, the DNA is TGCGCCAGCAGCTTGGGACCGGGAGTTTCTACAGATACGCAGTATTTT.

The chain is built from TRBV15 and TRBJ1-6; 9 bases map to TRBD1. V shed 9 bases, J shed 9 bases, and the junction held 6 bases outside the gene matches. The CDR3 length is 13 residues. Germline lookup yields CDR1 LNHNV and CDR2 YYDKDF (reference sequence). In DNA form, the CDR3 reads TGTGCCACAAATGACAGGGGGGGTTCACCCCTCCACTTT. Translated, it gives CATNDRGGSPLHF.

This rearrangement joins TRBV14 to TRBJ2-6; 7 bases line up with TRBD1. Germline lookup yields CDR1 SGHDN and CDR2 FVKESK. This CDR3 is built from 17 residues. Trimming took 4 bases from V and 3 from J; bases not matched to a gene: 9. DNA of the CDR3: TGTGCCAGCAGCCCCCACAGGGGACGTAGTGGGGCCAACGTCCTGACTTTC. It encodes CASSPHRGRSGANVLTF.

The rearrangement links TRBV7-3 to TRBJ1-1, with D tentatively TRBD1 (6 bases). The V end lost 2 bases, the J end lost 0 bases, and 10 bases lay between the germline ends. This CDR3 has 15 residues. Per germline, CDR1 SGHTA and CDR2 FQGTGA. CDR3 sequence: CASSLGQGMNTEAFF. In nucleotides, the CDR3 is TGTGCCAGCAGCTTAGGTCAGGGGATGAACACTGAAGCTTTCTTT.

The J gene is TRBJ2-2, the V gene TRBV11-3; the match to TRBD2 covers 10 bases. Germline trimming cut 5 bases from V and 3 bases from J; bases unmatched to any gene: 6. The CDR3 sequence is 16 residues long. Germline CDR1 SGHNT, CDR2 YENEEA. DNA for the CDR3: TGTGCCAGCAGCCCGTCGACTAGCGGGTACACCGGGGAGCTGTTTTTT. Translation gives CASSPSTSGYTGELFF.

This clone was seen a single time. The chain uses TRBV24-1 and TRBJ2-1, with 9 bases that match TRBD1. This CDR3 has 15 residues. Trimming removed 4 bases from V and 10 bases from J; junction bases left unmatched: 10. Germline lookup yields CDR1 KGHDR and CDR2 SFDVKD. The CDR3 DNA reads TGTGCCACCAGTGAACTGGGACAGGGTCATGGGGAGCAGTTCTTC. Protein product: CATSELGQGHGEQFF.

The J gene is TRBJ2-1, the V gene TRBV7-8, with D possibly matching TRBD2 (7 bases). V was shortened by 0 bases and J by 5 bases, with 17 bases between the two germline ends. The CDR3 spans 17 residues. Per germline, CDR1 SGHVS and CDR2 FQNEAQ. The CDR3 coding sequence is TGTGCCAGCAGCTTAGCGGAGGAGAGGGGGGGGAACAATGAGCAGTTCTTC. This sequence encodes CASSLAEERGGNNEQFF.

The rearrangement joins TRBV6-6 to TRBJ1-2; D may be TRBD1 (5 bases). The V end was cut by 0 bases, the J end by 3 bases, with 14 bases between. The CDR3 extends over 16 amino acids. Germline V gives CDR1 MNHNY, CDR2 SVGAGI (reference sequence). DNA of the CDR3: TGTGCCAGCAGTTACTCGCTTACAAGGGGCCACTATGGCTACACCTTC. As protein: CASSYSLTRGHYGYTF.

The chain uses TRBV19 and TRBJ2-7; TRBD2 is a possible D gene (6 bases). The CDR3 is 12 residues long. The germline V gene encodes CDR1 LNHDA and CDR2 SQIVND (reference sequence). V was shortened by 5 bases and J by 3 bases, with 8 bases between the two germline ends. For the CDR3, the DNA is TGTGCCAGTAGTCGGGGGTACTACGAGCAGTACTTC. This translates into CASSRGYYEQYF.

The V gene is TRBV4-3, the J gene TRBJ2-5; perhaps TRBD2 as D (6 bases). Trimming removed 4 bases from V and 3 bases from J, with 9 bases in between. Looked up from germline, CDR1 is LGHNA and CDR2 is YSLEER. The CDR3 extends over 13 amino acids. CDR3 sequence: CASSPRREETQYF. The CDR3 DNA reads TGCGCCAGCAGCCCGAGGAGGGAAGAGACCCAGTACTTC.

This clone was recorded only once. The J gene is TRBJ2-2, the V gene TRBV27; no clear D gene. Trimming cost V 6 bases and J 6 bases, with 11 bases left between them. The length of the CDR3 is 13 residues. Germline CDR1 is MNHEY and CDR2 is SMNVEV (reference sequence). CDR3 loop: CASSLFVSGELFF. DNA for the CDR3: TGTGCCAGCAGCCTATTTGTATCCGGGGAGCTGTTTTTT.

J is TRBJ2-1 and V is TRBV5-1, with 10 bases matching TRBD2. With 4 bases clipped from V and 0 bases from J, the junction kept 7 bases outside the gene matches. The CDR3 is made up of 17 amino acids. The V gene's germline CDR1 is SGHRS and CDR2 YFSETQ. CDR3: CASSPTSGLFSYNEQFF. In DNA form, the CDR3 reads TGCGCCAGCAGCCCGACTAGCGGGTTGTTCTCCTACAATGAGCAGTTCTTC.

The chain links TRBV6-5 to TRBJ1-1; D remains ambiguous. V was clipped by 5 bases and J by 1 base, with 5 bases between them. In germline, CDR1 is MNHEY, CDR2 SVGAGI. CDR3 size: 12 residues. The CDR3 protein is CASSHQNTEAFF. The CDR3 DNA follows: TGTGCCAGCAGTCATCAGAACACTGAAGCTTTCTTT.

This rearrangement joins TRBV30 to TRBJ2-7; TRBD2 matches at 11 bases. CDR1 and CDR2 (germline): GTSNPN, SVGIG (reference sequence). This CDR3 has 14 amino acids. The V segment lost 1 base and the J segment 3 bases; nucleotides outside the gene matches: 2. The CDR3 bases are TGTGCCTGGAGTGGAGGGACTAGCGGCTACGAGCAGTACTTC. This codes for CAWSGGTSGYEQYF.

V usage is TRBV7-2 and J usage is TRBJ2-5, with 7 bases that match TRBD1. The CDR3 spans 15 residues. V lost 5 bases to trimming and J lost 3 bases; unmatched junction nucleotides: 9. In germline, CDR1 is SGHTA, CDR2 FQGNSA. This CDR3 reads CASSPRQGSEETQYF. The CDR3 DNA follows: TGTGCCAGCAGCCCCCGACAGGGTTCAGAAGAGACCCAGTACTTC.

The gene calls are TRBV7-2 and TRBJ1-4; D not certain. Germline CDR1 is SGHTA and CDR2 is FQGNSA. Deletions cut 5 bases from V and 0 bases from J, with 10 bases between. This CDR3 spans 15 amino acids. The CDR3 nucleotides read TGTGCCAGCAGCGCCCGGGATGCAACTAATGAAAAACTGTTTTTT. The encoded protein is CASSARDATNEKLFF.

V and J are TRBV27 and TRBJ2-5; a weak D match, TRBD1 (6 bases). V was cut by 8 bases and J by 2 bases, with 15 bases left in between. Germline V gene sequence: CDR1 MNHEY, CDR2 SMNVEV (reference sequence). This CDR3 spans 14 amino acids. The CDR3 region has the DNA TGTGCCAGCCGATCGGACAGTAGTCAAGAGACCCAGTACTTC. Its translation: CASRSDSSQETQYF.

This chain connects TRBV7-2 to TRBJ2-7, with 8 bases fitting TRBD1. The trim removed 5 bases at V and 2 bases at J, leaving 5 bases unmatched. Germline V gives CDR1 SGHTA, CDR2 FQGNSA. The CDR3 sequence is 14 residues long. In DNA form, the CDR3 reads TGTGCCAGCAGCCCTGGACAGGGCCCCTACGAGCAGTACGTC. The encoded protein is CASSPGQGPYEQYV.

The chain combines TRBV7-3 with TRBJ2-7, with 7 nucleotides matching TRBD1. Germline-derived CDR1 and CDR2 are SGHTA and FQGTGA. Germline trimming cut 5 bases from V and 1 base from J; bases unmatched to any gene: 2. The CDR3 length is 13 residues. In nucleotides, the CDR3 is TGTGCCAGCAGCAAGACAGGGTCCTACGAGCAGTACTTC. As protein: CASSKTGSYEQYF.

CDR3 residues: CASSRQRDRINNEQFF. The CDR3 DNA sequence: TGCGCCAGCAGCCGGCAGAGGGACAGGATCAACAATGAGCAGTTCTTC. The J gene is TRBJ2-1, the V gene TRBV4-1; TRBD1 matches 8 bases. Per the germline V gene, CDR1 is MGHRA and CDR2 is YSYEKL. V was clipped by 4 bases and J by 5 bases; unmatched bases: 10. CDR3 size: 16 residues.